This T cell receptor beta chain was recorded in a study of blood T cell repertoires in COVID-19. Study context: Samples of COVID-19 (acute and convalescent) were obtained from the United States, Italy and Spain. T cells, B-cell-depleted T cells, or PBMCs provided the cDNA or gDNA that served as material.

V gave up 2 bases and J gave up 4 bases; unmatched junction bases: 13. The germline V gene encodes CDR1 SGDLS and CDR2 YYNGEE. This CDR3 is 19 amino acids long. Study processing details: From reference gene primer amplification, estimates of nucleated cell counts were derived. The protocol was immunoSEQ multiplex PCR, while the TCRdb copy is restricted to in-frame clones and leaves out a portion. V and J calls plus clone size are reproduced from that table; the DNA served to infer D and trimming. The table has about 260,000 clones, roughly 83% seen once. This sequence originates from a man between 60 and 75 years old who had recovered from COVID-19. The chain is built from TRBV9 and TRBJ2-3; 13 positions match TRBD2. The sequenced sample consisted of peripheral blood. Here the CDR3 DNA reads TGTGCCAGCAGCGTTCCCGGCGAGACTAGCGGGGGGCTGGCAGATACGCAGTATTTT. As protein: CASSVPGETSGGLADTQYF. The complete variable domain, with remaining parts taken from reference TRBV9 and TRBJ2-3, reads DSGVTQTPKHLITATGQRVTLRCSPRSGDLSVYWYQQSLDQGLQFLIQYYNGEERAKGNILERFSAQQFPDLHSELNLSSLELGDSALYFCASSVPGETSGGLADTQYFGPGTRLTVL.